A single sample is the source of the 5 T cell receptor beta chains below, sequenced in a study of blood T cell repertoires in COVID-19. Profiled with immunoSEQ multiplex PCR; TCRdb holds only in-frame clones, not every one. The sample includes 350,000 to 450,000 clones, roughly 86% of them seen just once. Source material: peripheral blood. These receptors came from an older woman with COVID-19, enrolled during active disease.

The chain couples TRBV19 to TRBJ1-3, with 11 positions matching TRBD1. This CDR3 region has 14 residues. Germline V gives CDR1 LNHDA, CDR2 SQIVND (reference sequence). V lost 8 bases to trimming and J lost 2 bases; unmatched junction nucleotides: 2. As DNA, the CDR3 is TGTGCCAGTCGGACAGGGGGCACTGGAAACACCATATATTTT. It specifies CASRTGGTGNTIYF.

This clone was seen just once. In DNA, the CDR3 is TGCGCCAGCAGCTCGATTGAGCGGGGATTCGAGACCCAGTACTTC. Its translation is CASSSIERGFETQYF. The rearrangement uses TRBV5-1 and TRBJ2-5, with 7 positions matching TRBD2. Germline lookup yields CDR1 SGHRS and CDR2 YFSETQ. V dropped 3 bases and J dropped 5; count of bases not matched to a gene: 10. CDR3 length: 15 residues.

This chain links TRBV27 with TRBJ1-1, with 10 bases that match TRBD1. Trimming took 4 bases from V and 5 from J; bases not matched to a gene: 7. The CDR3 covers 15 residues. Looked up from germline, CDR1 is MNHEY and CDR2 is SMNVEV (reference sequence). The CDR3 loop is CASSYRQGAWTEAFF. Written as DNA, the CDR3 is TGTGCCAGCAGTTATCGACAGGGGGCTTGGACTGAAGCTTTCTTT.

The rearrangement uses TRBV28 and TRBJ1-1; TRBD1 matches at 10 bases. With V trimmed by 6 bases and J by 3 bases, 10 bases remained unmatched. Looked up from germline, CDR1 is MDHEN and CDR2 is SYDVKM. The CDR3 is made up of 16 amino acids. The CDR3 DNA reads as TGTGCCAGCAGCCGATTAGACAGGGGGCCGGACACTGAAGCTTTCTTT. Its translation: CASSRLDRGPDTEAFF.

V is TRBV5-6 and J is TRBJ2-3; TRBD2 matches 13 bases. V lost 3 bases to trimming and J lost 0 bases; unmatched junction nucleotides: 7. Per germline, CDR1 SGHDT and CDR2 YYEEEE. This CDR3 contains 18 residues. The CDR3 DNA reads as TGTGCCAGCAGCTACAGACTAGCGGGGGGTTCTAGCACAGATACGCAGTATTTT. The encoded protein is CASSYRLAGGSSTDTQYF. Combining the CDR3 with reference TRBV5-6 and TRBJ2-3 gives the whole variable domain DAGVTQSPTHLIKTRGQQVTLRCSPKSGHDTVSWYQQALGQGPQFIFQYYEEEERQRGNFPDRFSGHQFPNYSSELNVNALLLGDSALYLCASSYRLAGGSSTDTQYFGPGTRLTVL.